The 26 T cell receptor beta chains listed next were all sequenced from one sample in a study of post-analysis software for immune sequencing data. No antigen has been assigned to these receptors. Tagging with unique molecular identifiers was a feature of the TCR beta cDNA libraries. One entry per CDR3 protein results from TCRdb running MiXCR on the PCR reads. The table includes around 710,000 distinct CDR3 sequences, around 42% detected once. Whole-study results and caveats: Five TRBV segments, including TRBV5-6, TRBV5-1 and TRBV20-1, were more frequent in patients than controls.

The sequenced material came from blood. The receptors originated from a girl aged 10 to 17 with multiple sclerosis.

The chain recombines TRBV7-3 with TRBJ2-1, with TRBD2 identical over 11 bases. The V gene end was trimmed by 6 bases and the J gene end by 7 bases; junction bases not matched to a gene: 11. There are 16 residues in the CDR3. Germline CDR1 is SGHTA and CDR2 is FQGTGA. The CDR3 DNA follows: TGTGCCAGCAGATTGTCCGGGACTAGCGGTCGGAATGAGCAGTTCTTC. Translating gives CASRLSGTSGRNEQFF.

The chain joins TRBV20-1 to TRBJ2-1; 12 bases line up with TRBD2. After removal of 3 bases from V and 5 bases from J, the junction contained 8 bases not matched to a gene. Germline V gene data show CDR1 as DFQATT and CDR2 as SNEGSKA (reference sequence). The CDR3 covers 16 residues. The DNA for the CDR3 is TGCAGTGCTAGGGACTGGACTAGCGGGACAAACAATGAGCAGTTCTTC. As protein: CSARDWTSGTNNEQFF.

The chain employs TRBV29-1 and TRBJ2-7, with TRBD2 as a possible D gene (6 bases). CDR3 length: 13 amino acids. CDR1 and CDR2 (germline): SQVTM, ANQGSEA. V gave up 7 bases and J gave up 7 bases, with 20 bases separating them. The CDR3 spells CSGGQSGGNEQYF. The DNA for the CDR3 is TGCAGCGGCGGGCAATCCGGGGGTAATGAGCAGTACTTC.

J is TRBJ1-2 and V is TRBV28, with a possible D match to TRBD1 (5 bases). The length of the CDR3 is 16 residues. The V end was cut by 7 bases, the J end by 0 bases, with 18 bases between. Germline CDR1 reads MDHEN; CDR2 reads SYDVKM. The CDR3 sequence is CASTHLVGEANYGYTF. CDR3 in DNA: TGTGCCAGCACCCATCTCGTGGGGGAAGCTAACTATGGCTACACCTTC.

This chain connects TRBV7-2 to TRBJ1-4, with D tentatively TRBD1 (5 bases). V lost 5 bases and J lost 1, with 14 bases in between. CDR3 size: 16 residues. Looked up from germline, CDR1 is SGHTA and CDR2 is FQGNSA. The CDR3: CASSPRGEGTNEKLFF. The CDR3 DNA follows: TGTGCCAGCAGCCCCCGGGGGGAGGGAACTAATGAAAAACTGTTTTTT. Full variable domain (rest looked up from reference TRBV7-2 and TRBJ1-4): GAGVSQSPSNKVTEKGKDVELRCDPISGHTALYWYRQSLGQGLEFLIYFQGNSAPDKSGLPSDRFSAERTGGSVSTLTIQRTQQEDSAVYLCASSPRGEGTNEKLFFGSGTQLSVL.

This clonotype was recorded a few times. This chain uses TRBV10-3 with TRBJ2-1, with 12 bases fitting TRBD2. V was pared by 6 bases and J by 7 bases, with 1 base of the junction left unmatched. This CDR3 region has 13 residues. The germline V gene encodes CDR1 ENHRY and CDR2 SYGVKD. The CDR3 spells CAIRGTSGNEQFF. The CDR3 nucleotides are TGTGCCATCAGAGGGACTAGCGGGAATGAGCAGTTCTTC.

There are a few counts of this clonotype. The CDR3 region is CASSGPTSGSRETQYF. In DNA form, the CDR3 reads TGTGCCAGCAGTGGCCCGACTAGCGGGAGCAGGGAGACCCAGTACTTC. This chain links TRBV7-9 with TRBJ2-7; 12 bases line up with TRBD2. The DNA end is a closer match to TRBJ2-5, so the J assignment may be wrong. The CDR3 spans 16 residues. Germline V CDR1 and CDR2: SEHNR, FQNEAQ (reference sequence).

The chain recombines TRBV6-6 with TRBJ1-2, with D unclear. Germline CDR1 and CDR2: MNHNY and SVGAGI (reference sequence). The CDR3 loop spans 13 amino acids. Trimming took off 6 bases at V and 4 bases at J, with 12 bases between the two ends. Written as DNA, the CDR3 is TGTGCCAGCAGCCTGGACGAAGGCTATGGCTACACCTTC. Translated, it gives CASSLDEGYGYTF.

This clonotype was detected only once. The chain has TRBV6-6 and TRBJ2-5; D may be TRBD2 (5 bases). The J call may not be correct, given that the DNA end is closer to TRBJ2-7. Germline CDR1 MNHNY, CDR2 SVGAGI (reference sequence). This CDR3 comprises 14 residues. The CDR3 nucleotides are TGTGCCAGCAGCCTCGGGGTCGCCCCCTACGAGCAGTACTTC. Residues: CASSLGVAPYEQYF.

In this sample, this clonotype turned up a few times. The gene calls are TRBV7-9 and TRBJ2-7; TRBD2 matches 14 bases. The CDR3 loop spans 16 amino acids. V lost 3 bases to trimming and J lost 5 bases; unmatched junction nucleotides: 6. Germline-derived CDR1 and CDR2 are SEHNR and FQNEAQ (reference sequence). CDR3 amino acids: CASSFSGLAGENEQYF. In DNA, the CDR3 is TGTGCCAGCAGCTTCTCGGGACTAGCGGGAGAAAACGAGCAGTACTTC.

The sample holds a few counts of this clonotype. The chain combines TRBV29-1 with TRBJ2-3; the D gene is possibly TRBD2 (5 bases). The CDR3 is made up of 14 amino acids. The germline V gene has CDR1 SQVTM and CDR2 ANQGSEA. V lost 2 bases to trimming and J lost 0 bases, with 9 bases between them. DNA for the CDR3: TGCAGCGTTGAATTAAGCGGAAGCACAGATACGCAGTATTTT. This encodes CSVELSGSTDTQYF.

This clonotype was seen just once. The chain links TRBV7-9 to TRBJ2-3; D is unclear. Germline V CDR1 and CDR2: SEHNR, FQNEAQ (reference sequence). Trimming left V 4 bases short and J 4 bases short, with 6 bases between. The CDR3 covers 12 residues. The CDR3 sequence is CASSWSPDTQYF. CDR3 in DNA: TGTGCCAGCAGCTGGTCCCCAGATACGCAGTATTTT.

The V call is TRBV28, the J call TRBJ2-1; 8 bases are a match to TRBD1. The CDR3 totals 15 residues. J gave up 4 bases and V 5 bases, and 7 bases lay outside the gene matches. The germline CDR1 and CDR2 sequences are MDHEN and SYDVKM. The CDR3 nucleotides are TGTGCCAGCAGTGTCACCGGGACAGGTTACAATGAGCAGTTCTTC. Translated: CASSVTGTGYNEQFF.

There are a few counts of this clonotype. The V and J genes are TRBV24-1 and TRBJ2-5; 12 bases agree with TRBD2. The CDR3 contains 15 residues. Looked up from germline, CDR1 is KGHDR and CDR2 is SFDVKD. V shed 2 bases and J 8 bases; nucleotides not matched to a gene: 5. The CDR3 coding sequence is TGTGCCACCAGTGATTCGGGACTAGCGGGTGGAACCCAGTACTTC. This codes for CATSDSGLAGGTQYF.

This clonotype was observed once. This rearrangement joins TRBV18 to TRBJ2-3, with 7 bases lining up with TRBD2. This CDR3 contains 15 residues. Germline values: CDR1 KGHSH, CDR2 LQKENI. The V segment lost 6 bases and the J segment 0 bases; nucleotides outside the gene matches: 6. The CDR3 region has the DNA TGTGCCAGCTCCCTACTAGCGCAGAGCACAGATACGCAGTATTTT. Translating gives CASSLLAQSTDTQYF.

This clonotype was picked up a small number of times. Possible read error: a much larger clone is one base away. The CDR3 coding sequence is TGTGCCAGCAGTTCCGTCTGCTATGGCTACACCTTC. It encodes CASSSVCYGYTF. The chain has TRBV12-3 or TRBV12-4 and TRBJ1-2; D is unclear. Trimming pared 4 bases from V and 4 bases from J, leaving 7 bases between. This CDR3 is 12 amino acids long.

The J gene is TRBJ2-1, the V gene TRBV7-9; the match to TRBD2 covers 9 bases. CDR1 and CDR2 from the germline V gene are SEHNR and FQNEAQ (reference sequence). This CDR3 has 15 residues. V trimming: 4 bases; J trimming: 7 bases; junction bases outside the gene matches: 8. In nucleotides, the CDR3 is TGTGCCAGCAGCTCTACTAGCGGGTCCGATAATGAGCAGTTCTTC. Translation: CASSSTSGSDNEQFF.

This clonotype has more than one count but fewer than ten. The chain links TRBV7-2 to TRBJ2-5, with 8 bases that match TRBD1. CDR3 length: 16 residues. The junction had 10 bases not matched to a gene; V was cut back by 2 bases and J by 5 bases. CDR1 and CDR2 (germline): SGHTA, FQGNSA. The CDR3 spells CASSLWARRGLETQYF. CDR3 DNA: TGTGCCAGCAGCTTATGGGCCCGCAGGGGGCTGGAGACCCAGTACTTC.

The chain uses TRBV7-9 and TRBJ1-2; D unclear. V was cut by 7 bases and J by 3 bases, with 12 bases left in between. Per germline, CDR1 SEHNR and CDR2 FQNEAQ (reference sequence). The CDR3 has 13 residues. This CDR3 is CASTLLGDYGYTF. The CDR3 bases are TGTGCCAGCACACTACTCGGGGACTATGGCTACACCTTC.

This chain joins TRBV6-5 and TRBJ1-1, with D uncertain. V gave up 5 bases and J gave up 11 bases, with 15 bases separating them. This CDR3 is 12 amino acids long. Germline CDR1 and CDR2: MNHEY and SVGAGI. The CDR3 reads CASSPRGGRAFF. The CDR3 bases are TGTGCCAGCAGTCCCCGCGGAGGGCGCGCTTTCTTT.

The rearrangement links TRBV30 to TRBJ2-5; no firm D call. This CDR3 is built from 13 residues. V shed 5 bases and J shed 0 bases, with 10 bases lying between them. The germline gives CDR1 GTSNPN, CDR2 SVGIG (reference sequence). In nucleotides, the CDR3 is TGTGCCTGGGAAAAGGGATACCAAGAGACCCAGTACTTC. As protein: CAWEKGYQETQYF.

This clonotype was counted a few times. The chain links TRBV5-1 to TRBJ2-1; 10 positions agree with TRBD2. The CDR3 is 18 amino acids. Germline loops: CDR1 SGHRS, CDR2 YFSETQ. With 0 bases clipped from V and 2 bases from J, the junction kept 8 bases outside the gene matches. The CDR3 loop is CASSLGAGGPFPYNEQFF. DNA for the CDR3: TGCGCCAGCAGCTTGGGAGCGGGAGGGCCGTTCCCCTACAATGAGCAGTTCTTC. Using reference TRBV5-1 and TRBJ2-1 for the parts outside the CDR3, the full variable domain is KAGVTQTPRYLIKTRGQQVTLSCSPISGHRSVSWYQQTPGQGLQFLFEYFSETQRNKGNFPGRFSGRQFSNSRSEMNVSTLELGDSALYLCASSLGAGGPFPYNEQFFGPGTRLTVL.

The rearrangement uses TRBV29-1 and TRBJ2-7; D is unresolved. The ends were cut back, 3 bases at V and 0 bases at J, with 9 bases in the middle. Germline V gene lookup returns CDR1 SQVTM and CDR2 ANQGSEA. The CDR3 is 13 amino acids. CDR3 amino acids: CSVETDDSYEQYF. CDR3 coding DNA: TGCAGCGTTGAGACTGATGACTCCTACGAGCAGTACTTC.

Of note for this clonotype: A read error may produce the germline difference seen at one junction end. The chain couples TRBV7-8 to TRBJ2-3; 7 positions match TRBD2. CDR1 SGHVS and CDR2 FQNEAQ come from the germline V gene. CDR3 length: 15 residues. The CDR3 DNA follows: TGTGTCAGCAACCTAGCGGCCCTCAGTACAGATACGCAGTATTTT. It encodes CVSNLAALSTDTQYF. The entire variable domain, with the rest obtained from reference TRBV7-8 and TRBJ2-3, is as follows: GAGVSQSPRYKVAKRGQDVALRCDPISGHVSLFWYQQALGQGPEFLTYFQNEAQLDKSGLPSDRFFAERPEGSVSTLKIQRTQQEDSAVYLCVSNLAALSTDTQYFGPGTRLTVL.

This clonotype has just one count. The rearrangement uses TRBV9 and TRBJ2-3; maybe TRBD2 (5 bases). Trimming stripped 4 bases from V and 1 base from J, with 10 bases between. Germline lookup yields CDR1 SGDLS and CDR2 YYNGEE. The CDR3 has 14 residues. The CDR3 loop is CASSPEVRTDTQYF. The CDR3 nucleotides read TGTGCCAGCAGCCCGGAGGTTCGCACAGATACGCAGTATTTT.

This clonotype was seen only a few times. The rearrangement joins TRBV4-3 to TRBJ2-5; 10 nucleotides agree with TRBD2. Germline assignment: CDR1 LGHNA and CDR2 YSLEER. Trimming removed 3 bases from V and 5 bases from J; junction bases left unmatched: 6. The length of the CDR3 is 15 residues. The chain's CDR3 is CASSQWTSGLETQYF. As DNA, the CDR3 is TGCGCCAGCAGCCAGTGGACTAGCGGCCTTGAGACCCAGTACTTC.